The rows below give T cell receptor beta chains drawn from one sample of a study of identical twins. TCRdb re-analysed the 5' RACE reads in MiXCR, keeping a single row per CDR3 protein. The repertoire holds about 890,000 distinct CDR3 sequences, with roughly an eighth as singletons. These same records also appear under a second study, on yellow fever vaccine responses in identical twins.

Sequenced input: PBMCs. These receptors were collected from a woman aged 18-35 years in good health. The CDR3 runs from the conserved cysteine through the conserved F or W. The order of the fields is J gene, clone size, V gene, D gene, CDR3 DNA, CDR3 protein. A D gene is named only where the DNA matches it firmly. A clone size is listed for some rows: how often the clone was seen (once, few, many), or a class if it is expanded.

J: TRBJ2-1
size: few
V: TRBV5-6
D: NA
DNA: TGTGCCAGCAGCAAATTCCGGGATGAGCAGTTCTTC
CDR3: CASSKFRDEQFF

J: TRBJ1-2
size: few
V: TRBV5-1
D: NA
DNA: TGCGCCAGCAGCCCGGCCCTCGGAAGTATCTATGGCTACACCTTC
CDR3: CASSPALGSIYGYTF

J: TRBJ2-1
size: NA
V: TRBV5-5
D: NA
DNA: TGTGCCAGCAGTTCCCCAAGTGACAATGAGCAGTTCTTC
CDR3: CASSSPSDNEQFF

J: TRBJ2-1
size: NA
V: TRBV4-1
D: TRBD1
DNA: TGCGCCAGCAGCCAAGGTTTGGGACAGGGGACCTACAATGAGCAGTTCTTC
CDR3: CASSQGLGQGTYNEQFF

J: TRBJ1-5
size: NA
V: TRBV12-3/TRBV12-4
D: NA
DNA: TGTGCCAGCAGTTTCGGGTCCGGGGGACGCGGACAGCCCCAGCATTTT
CDR3: CASSFGSGGRGQPQHF

J: TRBJ2-7
size: NA
V: TRBV7-9
D: NA
DNA: TGTGCCAGCAGCCAAGACAGGCCCTACGAGCAGTACTTC
CDR3: CASSQDRPYEQYF

J: TRBJ2-3
size: few
V: TRBV5-1
D: NA
DNA: TGCGCCAGCAGCCGAGAAAGATCCAGGGGAACAGATACGCAGTATTTT
CDR3: CASSRERSRGTDTQYF

J: TRBJ1-2
size: NA
V: TRBV12-3/TRBV12-4
D: NA
DNA: TGTGCCAGCAACCCGGGGTTTAACTATGGCTACACCTTC
CDR3: CASNPGFNYGYTF

J: TRBJ2-2
size: many
V: TRBV7-9
D: NA
DNA: TGTGCCAGCAGCTTAAATTCCGGGGAGCTGTTTTTT
CDR3: CASSLNSGELFF

J: TRBJ2-1
size: NA
V: TRBV9
D: NA
DNA: TGTGCCAGCGCCCTAGCGCCACATCGAGTCGGTGAGCAGTTCTTC
CDR3: CASALAPHRVGEQFF

J: TRBJ2-7
size: few
V: TRBV6-1
D: NA
DNA: TGTGCCAGCAGAGATGGACAGAACTCCTACGAGCAGTACTTC
CDR3: CASRDGQNSYEQYF

J: TRBJ1-5
size: few
V: TRBV3-1
D: NA
DNA: TGTGCCAGCAGCCCAGGCAGGGGAGGTCAGCCCCAGCATTTT
CDR3: CASSPGRGGQPQHF

J: TRBJ2-3
size: few
V: TRBV5-6
D: NA
DNA: TGTGCCAGCAGCATGGGGGTTCCCCCAGATACGCAGTATTTT
CDR3: CASSMGVPPDTQYF

J: TRBJ1-1
size: many
V: TRBV5-1
D: NA
DNA: TGCGCCAGCAGCTTTACGCCAGGGGCCTCCCGGACTGAAGCTTTCTTT
CDR3: CASSFTPGASRTEAFF

J: TRBJ2-1
size: NA
V: TRBV12-5
D: NA
DNA: TGTGCTAGTGGCCCCGGGTTTTCATTCAATGAGCAGTTCTTC
CDR3: CASGPGFSFNEQFF

J: TRBJ2-3
size: many
V: TRBV5-1
D: NA
DNA: TGCGCCAGCCGAGAGGTCCTGACTACAGATACGCAGTATTTT
CDR3: CASREVLTTDTQYF

J: TRBJ1-1
size: NA
V: TRBV11-2
D: TRBD1
DNA: TGTGCCAGCAGCAAACCTGGGACAGGGTTCGCTGAAGCTTTCTTT
CDR3: CASSKPGTGFAEAFF

J: TRBJ1-1
size: many
V: TRBV15
D: NA
DNA: TGTGCCACCAGGTTAGGGCAGACGAACACTGAAGCTTTCTTT
CDR3: CATRLGQTNTEAFF

J: TRBJ1-6
size: few
V: TRBV7-9
D: NA
DNA: TGTGCCAGCAGCTTAGACAGGGACATCTATAATTCACCCCTCCACTTT
CDR3: CASSLDRDIYNSPLHF

J: TRBJ2-1
size: many
V: TRBV19
D: NA
DNA: TGTGCCAGTAGTAAGGGTCCAGTAAATGAGCAGTTCTTC
CDR3: CASSKGPVNEQFF

J: TRBJ2-1
size: NA
V: TRBV2
D: TRBD2
DNA: TGTGCCAGCAGTCGGACTAGCGGGTCCTATGAGCAGTTCTTC
CDR3: CASSRTSGSYEQFF

J: TRBJ1-1
size: few
V: TRBV6-1
D: NA
DNA: TGTGCCAGCAATCCGGGACTGAACACTGAAGCTTTCTTT
CDR3: CASNPGLNTEAFF

J: TRBJ2-7
size: few
V: TRBV2
D: NA
DNA: TGTGCCACCACCCAGACTGGAAACTACGAGCAGTACTTC
CDR3: CATTQTGNYEQYF

J: TRBJ2-1
size: NA
V: TRBV27
D: TRBD1
DNA: TGTGCCAGCAGTCCGTACAGGGGGTCGACCTACAATGAGCAGTTCTTC
CDR3: CASSPYRGSTYNEQFF

J: TRBJ2-1
size: NA
V: TRBV11-2
D: TRBD2
DNA: TGTGCCAGCAGCTCCGTCCTTCTAGCGGGAGGGGCTCCCTCCTACAATGAGCAGTTCTTC
CDR3: CASSSVLLAGGAPSYNEQFF

J: TRBJ2-7
size: few
V: TRBV7-9
D: TRBD2
DNA: TGTGCCAGCAGCACGGGACTAGTGATCTACGAGCAGTACTTC
CDR3: CASSTGLVIYEQYF

J: TRBJ2-1
size: many
V: TRBV6-1
D: TRBD2
DNA: TGTGCCAGCAGTGAATTAACGATCGGGACTAGCGCCAATGAGCAGTTCTTC
CDR3: CASSELTIGTSANEQFF

J: TRBJ1-5
size: NA
V: TRBV7-8
D: NA
DNA: TGTGCCAGCAGCCATGAAGCCGGTCAGCCCCAGCATTTT
CDR3: CASSHEAGQPQHF

J: TRBJ1-2
size: few
V: TRBV28
D: NA
DNA: TGTGCCAGCAGTTTATTCGCGCAGGGTTTTGGCTACACCTTC
CDR3: CASSLFAQGFGYTF

J: TRBJ1-2
size: NA
V: TRBV28
D: NA
DNA: TGTGCCAGCAGTTTATGGGACGGGACCCACTATGGCTACACCTTC
CDR3: CASSLWDGTHYGYTF

J: TRBJ1-5
size: many
V: TRBV7-2
D: NA
DNA: TGTGCCAGCAGCTTAATGCAGGGGTTCAATCAGCCCCAGCATTTT
CDR3: CASSLMQGFNQPQHF

J: TRBJ2-1
size: many
V: TRBV20-1
D: TRBD2
DNA: TGCAGTGCCAGGCAGACTAGCGGGAGTTCCTACAATGAGCAGTTCTTC
CDR3: CSARQTSGSSYNEQFF

J: TRBJ2-7
size: NA
V: TRBV20-1
D: TRBD1
DNA: TGCAGTGCTTCTACCGGGACAGGACTCTACGAGCAGTACTTC
CDR3: CSASTGTGLYEQYF